One sample yielded the 26 T cell receptor beta chains listed below, sequenced in a study of Ad26.COV2.S vaccination and SARS-CoV-2 variants. Assay used: immunoSEQ multiplex PCR; TCRdb lists only in-frame clones, some missing. Of about 680,000 clones listed, around 92% are singletons. Treatment: 15 to 20 received Ad26.COV2.S at low or high dose, single or two shots; 5 received placebo; per-sample allocation not given. The investigators took samples on day 63 after the first vaccine or placebo injection. The source was peripheral blood, collected in a trial of Ad26.COV2.S vaccine versus placebo. These receptors were collected from a person between 18 and 65 years old who received the Ad26.COV2.S COVID-19 vaccine or a placebo.

V usage is TRBV7-2 and J usage is TRBJ2-5; D gene ambiguous. This CDR3 spans 14 amino acids. V lost 1 base to trimming and J lost 4 bases, with 10 bases between them. CDR1 is SGHTA, CDR2 FQGNSA, per germline. CDR3 bases: TGTGCCAGCAGCTTAGGGCTGACGGGAGAGACCCAGTACTTC. It codes for CASSLGLTGETQYF.

This sequence joins TRBV19 and TRBJ1-5, with a possible D match to TRBD1 (6 bases). The CDR3 totals 15 residues. Looked up from germline, CDR1 is LNHDA and CDR2 is SQIVND (reference sequence). With 0 bases removed from V and 3 bases from J, the gap between germline ends came to 9 bases. The CDR3 DNA reads as TGTGCCAGTAGTATAGAGGGGGGGGCCAATCAGCCCCAGCATTTT. Translating gives CASSIEGGANQPQHF. Full variable domain (outside the CDR3, taken from reference TRBV19 and TRBJ1-5): DGGITQSPKYLFRKEGQNVTLSCEQNLNHDAMYWYRQDPGQGLRLIYYSQIVNDFQKGDIAEGYSVSREKKESFPLTVTSAQKNPTAFYLCASSIEGGANQPQHFGDGTRLSIL.

This clone has just one count. CDR3 in DNA: TGTGCCATCAGTGATACCAGCCGCTCCAATCAGCCCCAGCATTTT. Protein: CAISDTSRSNQPQHF. V and J are TRBV10-3 and TRBJ1-5; D uncertain. The CDR3 has 15 residues. Germline CDR1 is ENHRY and CDR2 is SYGVKD. Trimming shortened V by 3 bases and J by 3 bases, and 12 bases separated the two germline ends.

This rearrangement joins TRBV7-9 to TRBJ1-5; D may be TRBD1 (5 bases). The CDR3 extends over 14 amino acids. V was cut by 4 bases and J by 5 bases, with 12 bases left in between. Per germline, CDR1 SEHNR and CDR2 FQNEAQ (reference sequence). The CDR3 sequence: CASSSGTIYQPQHF. The CDR3 region has the DNA TGTGCCAGCAGCTCCGGGACCATCTATCAGCCCCAGCATTTT.

This sequence joins TRBV3-1 (or the pseudogene TRBV3-2) and TRBJ1-4; TRBD1 matches 10 bases. After removal of 6 bases from V and 8 bases from J, the junction contained 6 bases not matched to a gene. The CDR3 loop spans 14 amino acids. The V gene's germline CDR1 is LGHDT and CDR2 YNNKEL (reference sequence). The CDR3 loop reads CASSHDRGQEKLFF. In DNA form, the CDR3 reads TGTGCCAGCAGTCACGACAGGGGGCAGGAAAAACTGTTTTTT.

Points on this clone: At one end the junction does not follow the germline gene, possibly because of a read error. This rearrangement joins TRBV6-1 to TRBJ1-2; D not resolved. Germline V gives CDR1 MNHNS, CDR2 SASEGT. The CDR3 length is 13 residues. The CDR3 DNA reads as TGTGCCAGCAGGGAAGCCTCCCTGGTTGGCTACACCTTC. Translating gives CASREASLVGYTF.

The chain recombines TRBV19 with TRBJ1-1, with D uncertain. This CDR3 is 14 amino acids long. V was trimmed by 0 bases and J by 6 bases, leaving 11 bases between them. Germline CDR1 is LNHDA and CDR2 is SQIVND (reference sequence). The CDR3 spells CASSIDLEGPEAFF. The CDR3 DNA reads as TGTGCCAGTAGTATAGACCTCGAAGGGCCTGAAGCTTTCTTT.

The chain uses TRBV19 and TRBJ1-1; 7 bases fit TRBD1. Looked up from germline, CDR1 is LNHDA and CDR2 is SQIVND (reference sequence). This CDR3 spans 15 amino acids. Trimming took 9 bases from V and 6 from J; bases not matched to a gene: 16. The CDR3 loop is CASRGTASGGAEAFF. In DNA, the CDR3 is TGTGCCAGCAGAGGGACAGCGAGTGGGGGGGCTGAAGCTTTCTTT.

V gene TRBV5-1 combines with J gene TRBJ1-4; 11 nucleotides agree with TRBD1. This CDR3 is 15 amino acids long. Trimming at V came to 4 bases and at J to 6 bases, leaving 5 bases not matched to a gene. The germline V gene has CDR1 SGHRS and CDR2 YFSETQ. CDR3 in amino acids: CASSTGQGADEKLFF. Here the CDR3 DNA reads TGCGCCAGCAGCACCGGACAGGGGGCGGATGAAAAACTGTTTTTT.

V gene TRBV28 combines with J gene TRBJ2-1; D is ambiguous. The length of the CDR3 is 13 residues. The V gene lost 6 bases and the J gene lost 7 bases, with 13 bases spanning the gap. Germline assignment: CDR1 MDHEN and CDR2 SYDVKM. The CDR3: CASRPAFGNEQFF. CDR3 coding DNA: TGTGCCAGCAGACCCGCGTTCGGAAATGAGCAGTTCTTC.

The chain carries TRBV6-1 and TRBJ2-2, with 7 nucleotides matching TRBD1. Germline loops: CDR1 MNHNS, CDR2 SASEGT. There are 18 residues in the CDR3. With V trimmed by 4 bases and J by 1 base, 12 bases remained unmatched. CDR3 sequence reads: CASSVDRVKNGNTGELFF. CDR3 nucleotides: TGTGCCAGCAGTGTTGACAGGGTTAAAAATGGGAACACCGGGGAGCTGTTTTTT.

The chain recombines TRBV7-6 with TRBJ1-2; the D is unclear. This CDR3 contains 14 residues. V lost 4 bases, J lost 4 bases, and 13 bases lay in between. Germline V gene lookup returns CDR1 SGHVS and CDR2 FNYEAQ. The CDR3 here is CASSSSGDFYGYTF. The CDR3 coding sequence is TGTGCCAGCAGCTCCTCGGGAGATTTCTATGGCTACACCTTC.

The rearrangement uses TRBV11-3 and TRBJ2-1; D is unresolved. Germline CDR1 and CDR2: SGHNT and YENEEA. Trimming left V 2 bases short and J 8 bases short, with 10 bases between. This CDR3 contains 13 residues. In DNA, the CDR3 is TGTGCCAGCAGCTTAACACAGCTTGATGAGCAGTTCTTC. Translated, it gives CASSLTQLDEQFF.

The chain has TRBV2 and TRBJ2-7; 12 bases are a match to TRBD1. Trimming took 7 bases from V and 6 from J; bases not matched to a gene: 4. CDR3 size: 13 residues. Germline V gives CDR1 SNHLY, CDR2 FYNNEI. CDR3 nucleotide sequence: TGTGCCAGCATGGGGACAGGGGGCGGCGAGCAGTACTTC. It codes for CASMGTGGGEQYF.

This clone was found once. The CDR3 nucleotides are TGCGCCAGCACCTTAGCAGTCCCCTACAATGAGCAGTTCTTC. Translated: CASTLAVPYNEQFF. The chain uses TRBV5-1 and TRBJ2-1; D not certain. Looked up from germline, CDR1 is SGHRS and CDR2 is YFSETQ. The germline V and J ends were trimmed by 6 bases and 2 bases, with 12 bases remaining between them. The CDR3 sequence is 14 residues long.

The J gene is TRBJ2-2, the V gene TRBV27; D is unresolved. This CDR3 is 12 amino acids long. Trimming cost V 6 bases and J 0 bases, with 2 bases left between them. CDR1 and CDR2 (germline): MNHEY, SMNVEV (reference sequence). This chain's CDR3 is CASSSNTGELFF. The CDR3 DNA reads as TGTGCCAGCAGCTCGAACACCGGGGAGCTGTTTTTT.

The chain joins TRBV29-1 to TRBJ2-7; D gene unclear. Trimming cost V 5 bases and J 3 bases, with 11 bases left between them. The CDR3 spans 12 residues. Germline CDR1 SQVTM, CDR2 ANQGSEA. CDR3 nucleotide sequence: TGCAGCGTTCGAATGGCAAGCTACGAGCAGTACTTC. Its protein product is CSVRMASYEQYF.

Notes on this clone: At one end, the junction sequence differs from germline, possibly due to a read error. This chain connects TRBV3-1 (or the pseudogene TRBV3-2) to TRBJ2-7; 10 nucleotides match TRBD2. Per germline, CDR1 LGHDT and CDR2 YNNKEL (reference sequence). CDR3 length equals 13 residues. CDR3 in DNA: TGTGCCAGCAGACAAGCGGGAGGGGCCGAGCAGTACTTC. Translating it yields CASRQAGGAEQYF.

This chain connects TRBV10-3 to TRBJ2-3, with unresolved D. V shed 4 bases and J shed 4 bases, with 21 bases lying between them. In germline, CDR1 is ENHRY, CDR2 SYGVKD. This CDR3 has 17 residues. CDR3 coding DNA: TGTGCCATCAGTGGGGTTATCAGCTCCCAGCCGGCAGATACGCAGTATTTT. Protein sequence: CAISGVISSQPADTQYF.

This rearrangement joins TRBV7-8 to TRBJ1-3, with D perhaps TRBD1 (5 bases). CDR1 and CDR2 (germline): SGHVS, FQNEAQ. This CDR3 region has 18 residues. The V end was cut by 0 bases, the J end by 0 bases, with 15 bases between. The DNA for the CDR3 is TGTGCCAGCAGCTTAGCGGGCCAGCCTAGGGGCTCTGGAAACACCATATATTTT. Protein product: CASSLAGQPRGSGNTIYF.

V usage is TRBV6-5 and J usage is TRBJ2-5; D uncertain. This CDR3 region has 13 residues. The germline V gene has CDR1 MNHEY and CDR2 SVGAGI. V shed 10 bases and J shed 4 bases, with 16 bases lying between them. The CDR3 sequence is CATLMSGGETQYF. The CDR3 bases are TGTGCCACCCTAATGTCGGGCGGAGAGACCCAGTACTTC.

The rearrangement uses TRBV7-2 and TRBJ1-3; TRBD1 might be the D (6 bases). CDR1 and CDR2 from the germline V gene are SGHTA and FQGNSA. The CDR3 length is 15 residues. With 2 bases removed from V and 3 bases from J, the gap between germline ends came to 11 bases. The CDR3 coding sequence is TGTGCCAGCAGCTTAATGGGGGCAGATGGAAACACCATATATTTT. It codes for CASSLMGADGNTIYF.

This clone turned up a few times. The rearrangement joins TRBV14 to TRBJ1-2; TRBD1 might be the D (5 bases). The CDR3 sequence is 13 residues long. V was trimmed by 2 bases and J by 2 bases, leaving 6 bases between them. The germline V gene encodes CDR1 SGHDN and CDR2 FVKESK. The CDR3 spells CASSQRGNYGYTF. In DNA form, the CDR3 reads TGTGCCAGCAGCCAACGGGGGAACTATGGCTACACCTTC.

The chain links TRBV7-9 to TRBJ2-3; D may be TRBD1 (6 bases). The CDR3 extends over 15 amino acids. Per germline, CDR1 SEHNR and CDR2 FQNEAQ (reference sequence). V was clipped by 2 bases and J by 5 bases, with 14 bases between them. The CDR3 DNA reads TGTGCCAGCAGCTTATCAGGGGCTCATAGAGATACGCAGTATTTT. It yields the protein CASSLSGAHRDTQYF.

V usage is TRBV12-5 and J usage is TRBJ1-3, with 8 nucleotides matching TRBD1. This CDR3 region has 15 residues. Germline-derived CDR1 and CDR2 are LGHNT and FRNRAP. Germline trimming cut 6 bases from V and 6 bases from J; bases unmatched to any gene: 10. For the CDR3, the DNA is TGTGCTAGTGGCCGGGATCAGGGGGCTATAAACACCATATATTTT. It is translated as CASGRDQGAINTIYF. The full variable domain, its missing parts supplied by reference TRBV12-5 and TRBJ1-3, is DARVTQTPRHKVTEMGQEVTMRCQPILGHNTVFWYRQTMMQGLELLAYFRNRAPLDDSGMPKDRFSAEMPDATLATLKIQPSEPRDSAVYFCASGRDQGAINTIYFGEGSWLTVV.

The chain is built from TRBV24-1 and TRBJ2-2, with D perhaps TRBD1 or TRBD2 (5 bases each). CDR1 is KGHDR and CDR2 is SFDVKD in the germline V gene. V was clipped by 4 bases and J by 0 bases, with 11 bases between them. The CDR3 spans 16 residues. CDR3 sequence: CATSDPGRTNTGELFF. The CDR3 DNA is TGTGCCACCAGTGACCCGGGGCGTACGAACACCGGGGAGCTGTTTTTT.